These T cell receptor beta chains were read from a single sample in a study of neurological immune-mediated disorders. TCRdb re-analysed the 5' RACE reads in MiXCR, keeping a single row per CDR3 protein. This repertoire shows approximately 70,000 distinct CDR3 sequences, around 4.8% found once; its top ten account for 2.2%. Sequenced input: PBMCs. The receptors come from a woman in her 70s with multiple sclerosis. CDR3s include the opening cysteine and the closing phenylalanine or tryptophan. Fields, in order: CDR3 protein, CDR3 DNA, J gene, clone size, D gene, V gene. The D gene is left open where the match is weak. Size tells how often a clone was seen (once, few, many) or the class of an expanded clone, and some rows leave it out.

CDR3 protein: CASSSFGGGYTF
CDR3 DNA: TGTGCCAGCAGTTCTTTCGGGGGGGGCTACACCTTC
J gene: TRBJ1-2
clone size: many
D gene: .
V gene: TRBV6-5

CDR3 protein: CASSEGQGSNQPQHF
CDR3 DNA: TGTGCCAGCAGCGAAGGACAGGGTAGCAATCAGCCCCAGCATTTT
J gene: TRBJ1-5
clone size: many
D gene: TRBD1
V gene: TRBV7-2

CDR3 protein: CASGGVVTEAFF
CDR3 DNA: TGCGCCAGCGGGGGGGTTGTCACTGAAGCTTTCTTT
J gene: TRBJ1-1
clone size: many
D gene: .
V gene: TRBV5-1

CDR3 protein: CSARDWVRLAGENEQFF
CDR3 DNA: TGCAGTGCTAGAGATTGGGTGAGGCTAGCGGGAGAGAATGAGCAGTTCTTC
J gene: TRBJ2-1
clone size: few
D gene: TRBD2
V gene: TRBV20-1

CDR3 protein: CASRDGAAAGYEQYF
CDR3 DNA: TGTGCCAGCCGGGACGGGGCGGCCGCCGGGTACGAGCAGTACTTC
J gene: TRBJ2-7
clone size: many
D gene: .
V gene: TRBV12-3/TRBV12-4

CDR3 protein: CATSTGQANEQFF
CDR3 DNA: TGTGCCACCAGCACAGGACAGGCCAATGAGCAGTTCTTC
J gene: TRBJ2-1
clone size: many
D gene: TRBD1
V gene: TRBV15

CDR3 protein: CSASSDRTNEQFF
CDR3 DNA: TGCAGTGCCTCTTCGGACAGGACTAATGAGCAGTTCTTC
J gene: TRBJ2-1
clone size: many
D gene: TRBD1
V gene: TRBV20-1

CDR3 protein: CASSFPGNTEAFF
CDR3 DNA: TGCGCCAGCAGTTTCCCAGGGAACACTGAAGCTTTCTTT
J gene: TRBJ1-1
clone size: few
D gene: .
V gene: TRBV5-1

CDR3 protein: CASSLGVRNTGELFF
CDR3 DNA: TGCGCCAGCAGCTTGGGGGTACGGAACACCGGGGAGCTGTTTTTT
J gene: TRBJ2-2
clone size: many
D gene: .
V gene: TRBV5-1

CDR3 protein: CSVVGGTNEQFF
CDR3 DNA: TGCAGCGTTGTCGGGGGAACCAATGAGCAGTTCTTC
J gene: TRBJ2-1
clone size: many
D gene: .
V gene: TRBV29-1

CDR3 protein: CASSLVQVQNEQFF
CDR3 DNA: TGCGCCAGCAGCTTGGTTCAGGTCCAAAATGAGCAGTTCTTC
J gene: TRBJ2-1
clone size: few
D gene: .
V gene: TRBV5-1

CDR3 protein: CSAVRDNNQPQHF
CDR3 DNA: TGCAGTGCTGTCCGGGACAACAATCAGCCCCAGCATTTT
J gene: TRBJ1-5
clone size: many
D gene: .
V gene: TRBV20-1

CDR3 protein: CASSFLAGGPLRGEQFF
CDR3 DNA: TGTGCCAGCAGCTTCCTAGCGGGAGGGCCCCTACGCGGTGAGCAGTTCTTC
J gene: TRBJ2-1
clone size: many
D gene: TRBD2
V gene: TRBV7-9

CDR3 protein: CAPWGWCQPQHF
CDR3 DNA: TGCGCCCCCTGGGGCTGGTGTCAGCCCCAGCATTTT
J gene: TRBJ1-5
clone size: many
D gene: .
V gene: TRBV5-1

CDR3 protein: CASSLGGAEQYF
CDR3 DNA: TGTGCCAGCAGTTTAGGAGGGGCCGAGCAGTACTTC
J gene: TRBJ2-7
clone size: many
D gene: .
V gene: TRBV12-3/TRBV12-4

CDR3 protein: CASSSGHNEQFF
CDR3 DNA: TGTGCCAGCAGCTCGGGCCACAATGAGCAGTTCTTC
J gene: TRBJ2-1
clone size: few
D gene: .
V gene: TRBV7-6

CDR3 protein: CASSYGTGNTGELFF
CDR3 DNA: TGTGCCAGCAGCTATGGGACAGGGAACACCGGGGAGCTGTTTTTT
J gene: TRBJ2-2
clone size: .
D gene: TRBD1
V gene: TRBV7-6

CDR3 protein: CASSLAGSNTGELFF
CDR3 DNA: TGTGCCAGCAGCTTGGCCGGGAGTAACACCGGGGAGCTGTTTTTT
J gene: TRBJ2-2
clone size: many
D gene: .
V gene: TRBV5-5

CDR3 protein: CASSLEQGGNQPQHF
CDR3 DNA: TGTGCCAGCAGTTTGGAACAGGGGGGCAATCAGCCCCAGCATTTT
J gene: TRBJ1-5
clone size: many
D gene: TRBD1
V gene: TRBV6-2/TRBV6-3

CDR3 protein: CSADPGPTDTQYF
CDR3 DNA: TGCAGTGCCGATCCGGGCCCCACAGATACGCAGTATTTT
J gene: TRBJ2-3
clone size: many
D gene: .
V gene: TRBV20-1

CDR3 protein: CASSDRVRGTEAFF
CDR3 DNA: TGTGCCAGCAGTGACAGGGTGAGAGGCACTGAAGCTTTCTTT
J gene: TRBJ1-1
clone size: many
D gene: TRBD1
V gene: TRBV6-5

CDR3 protein: CASSMGDTQYF
CDR3 DNA: TGTGCCAGCAGCATGGGAGATACGCAGTATTTT
J gene: TRBJ2-3
clone size: many
D gene: .
V gene: TRBV9

CDR3 protein: CASRTGWGTYEQYF
CDR3 DNA: TGTGCCAGCAGGACAGGGTGGGGGACCTACGAGCAGTACTTC
J gene: TRBJ2-7
clone size: many
D gene: TRBD1
V gene: TRBV6-5

CDR3 protein: CASSRAGVNTEAFF
CDR3 DNA: TGTGCCAGCAGCCGAGCAGGGGTGAACACTGAAGCTTTCTTT
J gene: TRBJ1-1
clone size: many
D gene: .
V gene: TRBV3-1

CDR3 protein: CAIRKSVGGDNSPLHF
CDR3 DNA: TGTGCCATCAGGAAGAGTGTCGGCGGTGATAATTCACCCCTCCACTTT
J gene: TRBJ1-6
clone size: many
D gene: .
V gene: TRBV10-3

CDR3 protein: CASSSGGGSYEQYF
CDR3 DNA: TGTGCCAGCAGTTCGGGCGGAGGGTCCTACGAGCAGTACTTC
J gene: TRBJ2-7
clone size: many
D gene: .
V gene: TRBV27

CDR3 protein: CSARDRLYNYGYTF
CDR3 DNA: TGCAGTGCTAGAGACAGGCTTTATAACTATGGCTACACCTTC
J gene: TRBJ1-2
clone size: many
D gene: .
V gene: TRBV20-1

CDR3 protein: CASSLDRASGNTIYF
CDR3 DNA: TGTGCCAGCAGCTTAGACAGGGCTTCTGGAAACACCATATATTTT
J gene: TRBJ1-3
clone size: many
D gene: .
V gene: TRBV7-2

CDR3 protein: CASSTDSASGNTIYF
CDR3 DNA: TGTGCCAGCAGCACGGACAGTGCTTCTGGAAACACCATATATTTT
J gene: TRBJ1-3
clone size: many
D gene: .
V gene: TRBV7-2

CDR3 protein: CASSLHGTPNDGAYNEQFF
CDR3 DNA: TGTGCCAGCAGTTTACACGGCACACCCAATGACGGGGCTTACAATGAGCAGTTCTTC
J gene: TRBJ2-1
clone size: .
D gene: .
V gene: TRBV12-3/TRBV12-4

CDR3 protein: CASSPSRGPPTGELFF
CDR3 DNA: TGTGCCAGCAGCCCCTCCAGGGGGCCTCCCACCGGGGAGCTGTTTTTT
J gene: TRBJ2-2
clone size: many
D gene: TRBD1
V gene: TRBV3-1

CDR3 protein: CASSSHIDRGVNEQYF
CDR3 DNA: TGTGCCAGCAGTTCCCATATCGACAGGGGTGTCAACGAGCAGTACTTC
J gene: TRBJ2-7
clone size: many
D gene: TRBD1
V gene: TRBV25-1

CDR3 protein: CASNLSSGAWTDTQYF
CDR3 DNA: TGTGCCAGCAACCTTTCGTCGGGGGCGTGGACAGATACGCAGTATTTT
J gene: TRBJ2-3
clone size: many
D gene: .
V gene: TRBV7-4

CDR3 protein: CAISTTSGIYNEQFF
CDR3 DNA: TGTGCCATCAGTACGACTAGCGGGATCTACAATGAGCAGTTCTTC
J gene: TRBJ2-1
clone size: many
D gene: TRBD2
V gene: TRBV10-3

CDR3 protein: CASSEAGTANYGYTF
CDR3 DNA: TGTGCCAGCAGTGAAGCTGGGACAGCAAACTATGGCTACACCTTC
J gene: TRBJ1-2
clone size: many
D gene: TRBD1
V gene: TRBV2

CDR3 protein: CSAPPLTQETQYF
CDR3 DNA: TGCAGTGCCCCCCCGTTGACCCAAGAGACCCAGTACTTC
J gene: TRBJ2-5
clone size: .
D gene: .
V gene: TRBV20-1

CDR3 protein: CASSQTSGSTDTQYF
CDR3 DNA: TGTGCCAGCAGCCAGACTAGCGGGAGCACAGATACGCAGTATTTT
J gene: TRBJ2-3
clone size: many
D gene: TRBD2
V gene: TRBV7-9

CDR3 protein: CASSLRTGGATNEKLFF
CDR3 DNA: TGTGCCAGCAGCCTAAGGACAGGGGGCGCAACTAATGAAAAACTGTTTTTT
J gene: TRBJ1-4
clone size: many
D gene: TRBD1
V gene: TRBV7-2

CDR3 protein: CASSVTRSSYNEQFF
CDR3 DNA: TGCGCCAGCAGCGTGACTAGGAGCTCCTACAATGAGCAGTTCTTC
J gene: TRBJ2-1
clone size: many
D gene: .
V gene: TRBV5-1

CDR3 protein: CSAPGRGGTDTQYF
CDR3 DNA: TGCAGTGCCCCCGGGCGGGGGGGCACAGATACGCAGTATTTT
J gene: TRBJ2-3
clone size: many
D gene: TRBD2
V gene: TRBV20-1

CDR3 protein: CASSSETGLEQFF
CDR3 DNA: TGTGCCAGCAGCTCGGAAACAGGGTTGGAGCAGTTCTTC
J gene: TRBJ2-1
clone size: many
D gene: .
V gene: TRBV7-2

CDR3 protein: CATSRDTSGNYNEQFF
CDR3 DNA: TGTGCCACCAGCAGAGATACTAGCGGGAACTACAATGAGCAGTTCTTC
J gene: TRBJ2-1
clone size: many
D gene: TRBD2
V gene: TRBV15

CDR3 protein: CSARATGGGSGELFF
CDR3 DNA: TGCAGTGCTAGAGCCACCGGAGGGGGCAGCGGGGAGCTGTTTTTT
J gene: TRBJ2-2
clone size: many
D gene: .
V gene: TRBV20-1

CDR3 protein: CSARDITSGGEQFF
CDR3 DNA: TGCAGTGCTAGAGATATCACTAGCGGAGGTGAGCAGTTCTTC
J gene: TRBJ2-1
clone size: many
D gene: TRBD2
V gene: TRBV20-1

CDR3 protein: CASRVLAGGPRSKNIQYF
CDR3 DNA: TGTGCCAGCAGGGTACTAGCGGGAGGGCCCCGCTCCAAAAACATTCAGTACTTC
J gene: TRBJ2-4
clone size: few
D gene: TRBD2
V gene: TRBV27

CDR3 protein: CASSESSGGVNEQFF
CDR3 DNA: TGTGCCAGCAGTGAATCGAGCGGAGGGGTGAATGAGCAGTTCTTC
J gene: TRBJ2-1
clone size: many
D gene: .
V gene: TRBV2

CDR3 protein: CASSPGGQGSKTEAFF
CDR3 DNA: TGTGCCAGCAGCCCAGGAGGACAGGGGAGTAAGACTGAAGCTTTCTTT
J gene: TRBJ1-1
clone size: .
D gene: TRBD1
V gene: TRBV5-5

CDR3 protein: CASSLMVVNTEAFF
CDR3 DNA: TGTGCCAGCAGCTTAATGGTGGTGAACACTGAAGCTTTCTTT
J gene: TRBJ1-1
clone size: few
D gene: .
V gene: TRBV7-2

CDR3 protein: CASSSPSGSYEQFF
CDR3 DNA: TGCGCCAGCAGCTCCCCTAGCGGGAGCTATGAGCAGTTCTTC
J gene: TRBJ2-1
clone size: .
D gene: TRBD2
V gene: TRBV5-1

CDR3 protein: CASSLAFLSGSLNEQFF
CDR3 DNA: TGTGCCAGCAGCTTAGCCTTTCTCAGCGGGAGTTTGAATGAGCAGTTCTTC
J gene: TRBJ2-1
clone size: .
D gene: TRBD2
V gene: TRBV7-8

CDR3 protein: CASSPDRAAGANVLTF
CDR3 DNA: TGCGCCAGCAGCCCTGACAGGGCCGCCGGGGCCAACGTCCTGACTTTC
J gene: TRBJ2-6
clone size: many
D gene: TRBD1
V gene: TRBV5-1